This T cell receptor (beta chain) emerged from a study of blood T cell repertoires in COVID-19. Study-level information: Both acute and convalescent COVID-19 samples were obtained from the United States, Italy and Spain. Sample material is recorded as cDNA or gDNA derived from T cells, B-cell-depleted T cells, or PBMCs.

Original data processing: For nucleated cells, counts were estimated from reference gene primer amplification. Some clones are missing from TCRdb's copy, which holds only in-frame ones; the method was immunoSEQ multiplex PCR. The V and J calls and the clone size are those of that table, but D and trimming were determined from the DNA. Of hundreds of thousands of clones in the sample, roughly 91% were seen once. CDR3 size: 14 residues. Deletions cut 5 bases from V and 6 bases from J, with 14 bases between. Germline V gene data show CDR1 as SGHTA and CDR2 as FQGNSA. Material for sequencing was peripheral blood. The sequence was collected from a man aged 40-49 years with acute or convalescent COVID-19. This chain uses TRBV7-2 with TRBJ1-5; tentatively, D is TRBD1 (5 bases). CDR3 loop: CASSPDTLGQPQHF. In DNA form, the CDR3 reads TGTGCCAGCAGCCCGGACACCCTGGGTCAGCCCCAGCATTTT.